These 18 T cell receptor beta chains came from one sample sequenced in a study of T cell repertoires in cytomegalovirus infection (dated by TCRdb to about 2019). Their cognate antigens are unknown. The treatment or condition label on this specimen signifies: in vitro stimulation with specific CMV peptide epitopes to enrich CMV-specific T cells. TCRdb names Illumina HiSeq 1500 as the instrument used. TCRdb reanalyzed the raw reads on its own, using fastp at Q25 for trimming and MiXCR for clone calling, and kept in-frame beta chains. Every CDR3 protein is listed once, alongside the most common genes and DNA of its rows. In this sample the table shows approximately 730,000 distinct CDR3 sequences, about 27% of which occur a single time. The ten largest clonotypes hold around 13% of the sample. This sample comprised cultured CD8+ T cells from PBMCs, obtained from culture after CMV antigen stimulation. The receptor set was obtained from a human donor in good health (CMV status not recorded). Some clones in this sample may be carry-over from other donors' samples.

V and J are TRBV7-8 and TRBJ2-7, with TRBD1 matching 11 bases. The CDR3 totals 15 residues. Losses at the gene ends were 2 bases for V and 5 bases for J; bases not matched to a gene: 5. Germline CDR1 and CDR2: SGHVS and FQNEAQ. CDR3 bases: TGTGCCAGCAGCTTAATGGGACAGGGGGTCGACGAGCAGTACTTC. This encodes CASSLMGQGVDEQYF.

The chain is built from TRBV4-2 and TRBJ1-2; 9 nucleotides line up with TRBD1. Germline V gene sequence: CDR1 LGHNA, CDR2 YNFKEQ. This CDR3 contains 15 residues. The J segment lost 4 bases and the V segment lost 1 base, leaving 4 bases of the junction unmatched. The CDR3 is CASSQATGGFYGYTF. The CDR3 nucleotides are TGTGCCAGCAGCCAAGCGACAGGGGGTTTCTATGGCTACACCTTC.

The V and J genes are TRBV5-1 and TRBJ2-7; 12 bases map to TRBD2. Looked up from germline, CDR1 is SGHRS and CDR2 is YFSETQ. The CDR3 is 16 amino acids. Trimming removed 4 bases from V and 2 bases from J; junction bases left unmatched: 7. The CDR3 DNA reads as TGCGCCAGCAGCCCCCTTAGGACTAGCGGGGCCTACGAGCAGTACTTC. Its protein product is CASSPLRTSGAYEQYF.

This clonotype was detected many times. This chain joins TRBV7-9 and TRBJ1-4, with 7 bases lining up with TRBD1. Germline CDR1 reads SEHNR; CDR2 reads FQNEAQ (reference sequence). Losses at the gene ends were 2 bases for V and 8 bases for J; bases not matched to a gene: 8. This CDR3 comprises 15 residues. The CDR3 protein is CASSLPGQSMEKLFF. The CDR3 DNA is TGTGCCAGCAGCTTACCGGGACAGTCCATGGAAAAACTGTTTTTT.

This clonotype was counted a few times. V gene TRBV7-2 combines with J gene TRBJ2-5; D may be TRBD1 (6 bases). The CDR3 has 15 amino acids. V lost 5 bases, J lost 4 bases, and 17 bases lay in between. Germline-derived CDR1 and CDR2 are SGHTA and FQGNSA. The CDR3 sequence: CASSKTGLSGETQYF. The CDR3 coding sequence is TGTGCCAGCAGCAAAACAGGGCTTTCTGGAGAGACCCAGTACTTC.

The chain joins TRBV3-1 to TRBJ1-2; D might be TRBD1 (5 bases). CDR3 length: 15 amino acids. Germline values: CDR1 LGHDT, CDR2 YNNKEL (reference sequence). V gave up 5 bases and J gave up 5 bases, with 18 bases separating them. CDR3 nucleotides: TGTGCCAGCAGCGCCCTTGGGACGGCGGCTTATGGCTACACCTTC. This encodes CASSALGTAAYGYTF.

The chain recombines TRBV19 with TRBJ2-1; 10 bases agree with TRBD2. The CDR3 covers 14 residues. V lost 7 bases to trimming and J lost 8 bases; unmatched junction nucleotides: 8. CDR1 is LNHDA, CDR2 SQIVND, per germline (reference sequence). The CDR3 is CASTLAGVLDEQFF. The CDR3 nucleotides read TGTGCCAGTACTCTAGCGGGGGTATTAGATGAGCAGTTCTTC.

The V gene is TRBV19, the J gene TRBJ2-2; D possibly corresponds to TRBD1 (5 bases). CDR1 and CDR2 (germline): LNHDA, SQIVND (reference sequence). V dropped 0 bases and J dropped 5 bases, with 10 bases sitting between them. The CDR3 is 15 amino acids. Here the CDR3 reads CASSIDFSGTGELFF. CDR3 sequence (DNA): TGTGCCAGTAGTATAGATTTTTCAGGGACCGGGGAGCTGTTTTTT.

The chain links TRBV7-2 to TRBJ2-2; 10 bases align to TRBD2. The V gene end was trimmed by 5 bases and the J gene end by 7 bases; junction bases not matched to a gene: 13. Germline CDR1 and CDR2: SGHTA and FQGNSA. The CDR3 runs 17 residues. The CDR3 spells CASSIPRGLADGGELFF. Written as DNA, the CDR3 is TGTGCCAGCAGCATTCCCCGCGGACTAGCGGATGGCGGGGAGCTGTTTTTT. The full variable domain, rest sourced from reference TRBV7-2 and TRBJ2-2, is GAGVSQSPSNKVTEKGKDVELRCDPISGHTALYWYRQSLGQGLEFLIYFQGNSAPDKSGLPSDRFSAERTGGSVSTLTIQRTQQEDSAVYLCASSIPRGLADGGELFFGEGSRLTVL.

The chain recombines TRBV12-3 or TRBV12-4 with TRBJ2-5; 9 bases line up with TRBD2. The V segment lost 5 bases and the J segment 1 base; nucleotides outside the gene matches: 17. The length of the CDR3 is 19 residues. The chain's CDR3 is CASSGGLAHERNAQETQYF. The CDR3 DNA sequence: TGTGCCAGCAGTGGTGGACTAGCGCACGAGAGAAATGCCCAAGAGACCCAGTACTTC.

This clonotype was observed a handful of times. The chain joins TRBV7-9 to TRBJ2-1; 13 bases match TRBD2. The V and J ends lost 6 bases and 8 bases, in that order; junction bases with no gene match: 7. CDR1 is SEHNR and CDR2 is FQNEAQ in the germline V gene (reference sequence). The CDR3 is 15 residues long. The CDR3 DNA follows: TGTGCCAGCAGACCTACTAGCGGGGGGGCCTATGAGCAGTTCTTC. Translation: CASRPTSGGAYEQFF.

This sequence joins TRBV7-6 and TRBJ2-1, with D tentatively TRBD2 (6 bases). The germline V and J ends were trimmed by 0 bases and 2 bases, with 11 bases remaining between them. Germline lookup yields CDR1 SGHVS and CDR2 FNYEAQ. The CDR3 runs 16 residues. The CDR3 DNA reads TGTGCCAGCAGCTTAGCGGGCGGGGCCACCTACAATGAGCAGTTCTTC. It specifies CASSLAGGATYNEQFF. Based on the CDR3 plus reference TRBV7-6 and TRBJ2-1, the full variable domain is GAGVSQSPRYKVTKRGQDVALRCDPISGHVSLYWYRQALGQGPEFLTYFNYEAQQDKSGLPNDRFSAERPEGSISTLTIQRTEQRDSAMYRCASSLAGGATYNEQFFGPGTRLTVL.

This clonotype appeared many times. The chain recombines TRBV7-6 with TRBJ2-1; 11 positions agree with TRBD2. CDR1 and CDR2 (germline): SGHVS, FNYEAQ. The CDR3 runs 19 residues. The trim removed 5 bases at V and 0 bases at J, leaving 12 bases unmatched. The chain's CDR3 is CASSQIGTSGKSSYNEQFF. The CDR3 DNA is TGTGCCAGCAGCCAAATCGGGACTAGCGGTAAAAGCTCCTACAATGAGCAGTTCTTC.

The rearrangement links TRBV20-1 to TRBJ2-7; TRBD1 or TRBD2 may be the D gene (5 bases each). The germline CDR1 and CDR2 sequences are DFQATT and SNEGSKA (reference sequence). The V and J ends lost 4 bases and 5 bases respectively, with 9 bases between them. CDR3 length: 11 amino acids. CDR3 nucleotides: TGCAGTGCTATCAGGGACCACGAGCAGTACGTC. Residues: CSAIRDHEQYV.

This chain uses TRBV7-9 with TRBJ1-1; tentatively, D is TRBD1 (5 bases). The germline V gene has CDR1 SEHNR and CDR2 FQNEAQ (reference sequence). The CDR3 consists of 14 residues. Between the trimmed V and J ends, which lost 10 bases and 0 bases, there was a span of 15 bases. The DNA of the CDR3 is TGTGCCATCCCCGGCGGGGACTTGAACACTGAAGCTTTCTTT. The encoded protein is CAIPGGDLNTEAFF.

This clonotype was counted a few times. The CDR3 region is CASSYSKRSNYGYTF. For the CDR3, the DNA is TGTGCCAGCAGTTACTCGAAGAGGTCTAACTATGGCTACACCTTC. This chain links TRBV6-5 with TRBJ1-2; D gene ambiguous. The CDR3 is 15 residues long. Germline values: CDR1 MNHEY, CDR2 SVGAGI. The V gene lost 0 bases and the J gene lost 0 bases, with 8 bases spanning the gap.

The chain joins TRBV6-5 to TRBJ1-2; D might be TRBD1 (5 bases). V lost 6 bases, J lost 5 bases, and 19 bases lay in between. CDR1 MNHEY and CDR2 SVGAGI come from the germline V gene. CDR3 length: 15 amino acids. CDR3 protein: CASRQFQGGGYGYTF. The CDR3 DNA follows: TGTGCCAGCAGACAATTTCAGGGCGGAGGATATGGCTACACCTTC.

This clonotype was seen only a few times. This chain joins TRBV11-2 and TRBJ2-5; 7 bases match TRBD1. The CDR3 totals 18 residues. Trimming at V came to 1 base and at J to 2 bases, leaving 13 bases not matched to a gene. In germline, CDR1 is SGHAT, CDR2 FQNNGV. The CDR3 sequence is CASSLGYRAGDRQETQYF. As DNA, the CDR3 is TGTGCCAGCAGCTTAGGATACCGGGCTGGGGACAGACAAGAGACCCAGTACTTC.